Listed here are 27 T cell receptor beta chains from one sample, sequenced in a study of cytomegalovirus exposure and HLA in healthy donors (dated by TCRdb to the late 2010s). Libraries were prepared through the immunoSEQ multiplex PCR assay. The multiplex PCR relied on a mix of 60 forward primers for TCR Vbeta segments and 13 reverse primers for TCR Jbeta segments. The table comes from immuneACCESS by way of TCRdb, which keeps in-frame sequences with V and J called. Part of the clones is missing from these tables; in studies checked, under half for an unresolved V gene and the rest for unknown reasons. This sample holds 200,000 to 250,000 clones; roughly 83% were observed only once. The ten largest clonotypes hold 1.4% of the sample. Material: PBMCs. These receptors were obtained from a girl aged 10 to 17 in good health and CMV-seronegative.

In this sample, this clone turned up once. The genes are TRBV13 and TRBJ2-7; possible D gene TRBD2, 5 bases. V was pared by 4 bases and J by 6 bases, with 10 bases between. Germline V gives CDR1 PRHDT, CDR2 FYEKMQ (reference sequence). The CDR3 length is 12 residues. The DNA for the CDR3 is TGTGCCAGCAGCTCTAATAGCGCCGAGCAGTACTTC. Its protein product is CASSSNSAEQYF.

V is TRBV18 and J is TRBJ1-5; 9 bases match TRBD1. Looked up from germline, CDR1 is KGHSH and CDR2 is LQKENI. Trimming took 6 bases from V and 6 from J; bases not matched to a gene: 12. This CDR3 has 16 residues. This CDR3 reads CASSPGGQGSSQPQHF. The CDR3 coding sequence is TGTGCCAGCTCCCCAGGGGGACAGGGCTCCAGTCAGCCCCAGCATTTT. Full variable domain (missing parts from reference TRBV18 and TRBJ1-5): NAGVMQNPRHLVRRRGQEARLRCSPMKGHSHVYWYRQLPEEGLKFMVYLQKENIIDESGMPKERFSAEFPKEGPSILRIQQVVRGDSAAYFCASSPGGQGSSQPQHFGDGTRLSIL.

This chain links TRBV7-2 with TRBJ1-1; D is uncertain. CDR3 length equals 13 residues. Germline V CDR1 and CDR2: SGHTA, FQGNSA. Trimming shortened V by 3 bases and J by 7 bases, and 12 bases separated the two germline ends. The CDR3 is CASSFLRGGEAFF. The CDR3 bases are TGTGCCAGCAGCTTCTTACGAGGTGGTGAAGCTTTCTTT.

CDR3 region: CASSSPGGAGTDTQYF. Here the CDR3 DNA reads TGTGCCAGCAGTTCCCCGGGTGGGGCCGGGACAGATACGCAGTATTTT. This chain connects TRBV27 to TRBJ2-3; maybe TRBD1 (5 bases). Trimming cost V 4 bases and J 3 bases, with 17 bases left between them. The CDR3 is 16 amino acids. Germline CDR1 MNHEY, CDR2 SMNVEV (reference sequence).

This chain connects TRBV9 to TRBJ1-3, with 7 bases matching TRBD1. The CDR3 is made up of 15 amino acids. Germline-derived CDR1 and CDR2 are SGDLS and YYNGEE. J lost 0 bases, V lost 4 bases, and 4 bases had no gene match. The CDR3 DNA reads TGTGCCAGCAGCCGGGACAGATACTCTGGAAACACCATATATTTT. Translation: CASSRDRYSGNTIYF.

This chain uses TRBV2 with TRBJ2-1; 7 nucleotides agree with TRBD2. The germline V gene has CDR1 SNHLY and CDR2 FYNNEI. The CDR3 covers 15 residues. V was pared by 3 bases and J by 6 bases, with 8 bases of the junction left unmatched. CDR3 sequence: CASSEGVGGANEQFF. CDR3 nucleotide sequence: TGTGCCAGCAGTGAGGGAGTGGGAGGGGCCAATGAGCAGTTCTTC. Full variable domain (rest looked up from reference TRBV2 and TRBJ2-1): EPEVTQTPSHQVTQMGQEVILRCVPISNHLYFYWYRQILGQKVEFLVSFYNNEISEKSEIFDDQFSVERPDGSNFTLKIRSTKLEDSAMYFCASSEGVGGANEQFFGPGTRLTVL.

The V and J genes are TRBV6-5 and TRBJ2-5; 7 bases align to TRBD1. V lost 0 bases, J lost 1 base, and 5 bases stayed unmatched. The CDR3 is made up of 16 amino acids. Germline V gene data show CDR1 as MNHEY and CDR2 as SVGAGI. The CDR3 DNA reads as TGTGCCAGCAGTTACTCTAGGGACAGCCTCCAAGAGACCCAGTACTTC. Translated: CASSYSRDSLQETQYF.

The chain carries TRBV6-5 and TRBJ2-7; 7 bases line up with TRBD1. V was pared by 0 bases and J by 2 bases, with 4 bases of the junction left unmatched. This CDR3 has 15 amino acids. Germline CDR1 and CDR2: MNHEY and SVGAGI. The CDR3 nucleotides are TGTGCCAGCAGTTACTCCGAGACAGGGACCTACGAGCAGTACTTC. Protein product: CASSYSETGTYEQYF.

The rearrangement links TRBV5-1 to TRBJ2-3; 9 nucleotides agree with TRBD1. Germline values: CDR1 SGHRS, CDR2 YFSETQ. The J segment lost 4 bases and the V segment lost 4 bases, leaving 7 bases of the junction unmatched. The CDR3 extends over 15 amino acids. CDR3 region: CASSVPGQGADTQYF. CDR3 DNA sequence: TGCGCCAGCAGCGTGCCGGGACAGGGAGCAGATACGCAGTATTTT.

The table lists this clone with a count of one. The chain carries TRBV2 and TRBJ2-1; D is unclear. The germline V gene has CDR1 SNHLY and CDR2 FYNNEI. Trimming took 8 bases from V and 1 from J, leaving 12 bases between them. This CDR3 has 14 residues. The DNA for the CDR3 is TGTGCCAGCTTTCCCGGTCGGTCCTACAATGAGCAGTTCTTC. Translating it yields CASFPGRSYNEQFF.

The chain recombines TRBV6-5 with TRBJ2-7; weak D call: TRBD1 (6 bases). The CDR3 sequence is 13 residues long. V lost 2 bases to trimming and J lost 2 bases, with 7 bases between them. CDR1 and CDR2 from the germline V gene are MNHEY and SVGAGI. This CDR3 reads CASSYGGTYEQYF. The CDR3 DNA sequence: TGTGCCAGCAGTTACGGGGGCACCTACGAGCAGTACTTC.

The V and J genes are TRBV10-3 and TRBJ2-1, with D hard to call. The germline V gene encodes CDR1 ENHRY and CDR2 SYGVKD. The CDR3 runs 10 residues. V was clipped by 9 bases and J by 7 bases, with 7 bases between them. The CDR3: CAIGANEQFF. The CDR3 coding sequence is TGTGCCATAGGAGCAAATGAGCAGTTCTTC.

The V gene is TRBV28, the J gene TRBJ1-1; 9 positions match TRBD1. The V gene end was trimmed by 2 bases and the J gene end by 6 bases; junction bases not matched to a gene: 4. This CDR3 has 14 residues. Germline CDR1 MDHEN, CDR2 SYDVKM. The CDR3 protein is CASSLRTGASEAFF. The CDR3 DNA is TGTGCCAGCAGTTTAAGGACAGGGGCGTCTGAAGCTTTCTTT.

CDR3 residues: CASSLEVWRGNPGTDTQYF. CDR3 DNA: TGCGCCAGCAGCTTGGAGGTGTGGCGGGGGAATCCCGGCACAGATACGCAGTATTTT. V is TRBV5-1 and J is TRBJ2-3, with 7 nucleotides matching TRBD2. The CDR3 has 19 residues. Germline CDR1 and CDR2: SGHRS and YFSETQ. V lost 0 bases and J lost 1; bases outside the gene matches: 14.

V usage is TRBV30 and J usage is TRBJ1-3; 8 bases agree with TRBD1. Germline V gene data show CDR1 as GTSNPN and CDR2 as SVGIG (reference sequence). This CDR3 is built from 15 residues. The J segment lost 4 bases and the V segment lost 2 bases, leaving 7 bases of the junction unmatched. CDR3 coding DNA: TGTGCCTGGAGTTCCCTAGGGACAGGAGGAAACACCATATATTTT. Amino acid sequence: CAWSSLGTGGNTIYF.

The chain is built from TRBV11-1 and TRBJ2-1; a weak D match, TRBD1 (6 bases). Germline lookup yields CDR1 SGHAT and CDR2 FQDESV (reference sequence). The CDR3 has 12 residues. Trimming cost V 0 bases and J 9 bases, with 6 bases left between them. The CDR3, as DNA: TGTGCCAGCAGCTTAGCAGGGGGTGAGCAGTTCTTC. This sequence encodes CASSLAGGEQFF.

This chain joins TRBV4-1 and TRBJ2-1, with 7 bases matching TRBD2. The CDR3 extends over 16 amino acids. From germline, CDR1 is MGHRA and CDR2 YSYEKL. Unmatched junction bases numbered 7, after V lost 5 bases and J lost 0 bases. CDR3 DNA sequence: TGCGCCAGCAGCGTTAGCGGGCCGAGCTCCTACAATGAGCAGTTCTTC. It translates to CASSVSGPSSYNEQFF.

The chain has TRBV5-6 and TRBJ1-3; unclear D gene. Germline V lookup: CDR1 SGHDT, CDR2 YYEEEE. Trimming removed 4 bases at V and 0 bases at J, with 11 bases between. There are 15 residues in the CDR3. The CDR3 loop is CASSVRGASGNTIYF. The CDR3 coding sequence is TGTGCCAGCAGCGTCCGGGGAGCCTCTGGAAACACCATATATTTT.

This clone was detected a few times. The CDR3 coding sequence is TGTGCCTCCCGAACGCTCAGCTCCTATAATTCACCCCTCCACTTT. Protein sequence: CASRTLSSYNSPLHF. This chain connects TRBV6-6 to TRBJ1-6; D uncertain. The germline V gene has CDR1 MNHNY and CDR2 SVGAGI (reference sequence). V dropped 11 bases and J dropped 0 bases, with 14 bases sitting between them. This CDR3 spans 15 amino acids.

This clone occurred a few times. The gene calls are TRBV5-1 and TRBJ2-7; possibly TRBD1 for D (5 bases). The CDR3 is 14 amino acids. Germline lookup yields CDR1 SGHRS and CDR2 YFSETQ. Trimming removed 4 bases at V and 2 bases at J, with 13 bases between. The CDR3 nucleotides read TGCGCCAGCAGCATCCTTACAGGACCCTACGAGCAGTACTTC. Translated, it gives CASSILTGPYEQYF.

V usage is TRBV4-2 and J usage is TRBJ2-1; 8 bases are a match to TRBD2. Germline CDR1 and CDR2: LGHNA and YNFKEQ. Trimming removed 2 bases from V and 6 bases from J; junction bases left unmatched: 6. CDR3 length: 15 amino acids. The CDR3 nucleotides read TGTGCCAGCAGCCAAACATCGGGGGGGGTCAATGAGCAGTTCTTC. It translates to CASSQTSGGVNEQFF.

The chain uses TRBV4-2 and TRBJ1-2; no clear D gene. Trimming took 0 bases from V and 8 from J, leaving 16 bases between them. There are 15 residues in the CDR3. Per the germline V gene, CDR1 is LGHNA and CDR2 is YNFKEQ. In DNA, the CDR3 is TGTGCCAGCAGCCAAGATCTTGCCGGGGTATCAGGCTACACCTTC. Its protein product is CASSQDLAGVSGYTF.

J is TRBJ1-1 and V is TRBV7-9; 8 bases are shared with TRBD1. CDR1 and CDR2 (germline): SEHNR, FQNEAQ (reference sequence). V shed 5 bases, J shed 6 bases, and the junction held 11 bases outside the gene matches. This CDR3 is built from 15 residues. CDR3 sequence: CASSRIRTGGPEAFF. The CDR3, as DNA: TGTGCCAGCAGCCGGATACGAACAGGGGGGCCTGAAGCTTTCTTT.

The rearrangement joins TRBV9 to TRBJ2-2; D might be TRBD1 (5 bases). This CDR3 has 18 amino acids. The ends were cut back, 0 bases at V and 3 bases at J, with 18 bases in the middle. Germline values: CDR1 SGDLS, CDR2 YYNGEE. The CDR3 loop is CASSVERKGVDDTGELFF. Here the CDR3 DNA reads TGTGCCAGCAGCGTAGAAAGGAAAGGGGTTGATGACACCGGGGAGCTGTTTTTT.

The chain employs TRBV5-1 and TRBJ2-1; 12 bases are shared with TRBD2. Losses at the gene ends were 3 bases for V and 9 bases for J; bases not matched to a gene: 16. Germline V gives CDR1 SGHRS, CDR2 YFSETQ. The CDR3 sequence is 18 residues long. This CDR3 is CASSYPPSGRAAVGEQFF. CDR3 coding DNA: TGCGCCAGCAGCTACCCCCCTAGCGGGAGGGCGGCGGTTGGTGAGCAGTTCTTC.

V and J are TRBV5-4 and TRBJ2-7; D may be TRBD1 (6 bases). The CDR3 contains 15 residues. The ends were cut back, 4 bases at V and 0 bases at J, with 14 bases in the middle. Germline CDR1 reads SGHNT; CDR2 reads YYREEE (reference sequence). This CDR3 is CASSRTVWSSYEQYF. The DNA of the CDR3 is TGTGCCAGCAGCCGGACAGTCTGGAGCTCCTACGAGCAGTACTTC.

The CDR3 sequence is CASSALQGALIYEQYF. The CDR3 DNA reads TGTGCCAGCAGTGCGTTACAGGGGGCCTTGATATACGAGCAGTACTTC. The rearrangement uses TRBV28 and TRBJ2-7; 9 bases match TRBD1. V dropped 5 bases and J dropped 4; count of bases not matched to a gene: 12. Germline CDR1 MDHEN, CDR2 SYDVKM. This CDR3 comprises 16 residues.